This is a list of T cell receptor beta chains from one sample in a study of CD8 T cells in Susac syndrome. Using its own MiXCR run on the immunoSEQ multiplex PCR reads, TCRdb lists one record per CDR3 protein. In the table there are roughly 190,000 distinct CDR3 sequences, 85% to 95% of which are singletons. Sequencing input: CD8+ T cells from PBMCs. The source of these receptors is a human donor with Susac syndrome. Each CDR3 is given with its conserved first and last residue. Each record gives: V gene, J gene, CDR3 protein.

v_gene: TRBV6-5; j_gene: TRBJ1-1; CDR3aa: CASSYSEGDTEAFF
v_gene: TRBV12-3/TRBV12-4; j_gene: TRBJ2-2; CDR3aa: CASSRDKNTGELFF
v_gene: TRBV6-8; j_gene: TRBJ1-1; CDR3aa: CASVGREGPEAFF
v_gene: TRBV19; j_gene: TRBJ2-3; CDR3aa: CASSPRRETDTQYF
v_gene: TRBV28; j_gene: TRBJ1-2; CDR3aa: CAVGGGSLHDGYTF
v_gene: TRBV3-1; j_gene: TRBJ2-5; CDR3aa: CASSQIEAGDSETQYF
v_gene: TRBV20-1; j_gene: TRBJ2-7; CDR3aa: CSARGGASYEQYF
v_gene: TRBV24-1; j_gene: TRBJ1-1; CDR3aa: CATSDLSGEAFF
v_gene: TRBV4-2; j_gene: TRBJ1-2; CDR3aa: CASSHLGGNSNYGYTF
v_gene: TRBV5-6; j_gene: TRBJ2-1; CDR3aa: CASSHSSYNEQFF
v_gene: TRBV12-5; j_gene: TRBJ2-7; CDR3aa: CATSSETGRSYEQYF
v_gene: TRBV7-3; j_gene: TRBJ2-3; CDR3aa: CASSLTGSGVRTDTQYF
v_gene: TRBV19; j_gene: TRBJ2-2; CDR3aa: CASRNGNTGELFF
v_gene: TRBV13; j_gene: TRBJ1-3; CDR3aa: CASSYTGNTIYF
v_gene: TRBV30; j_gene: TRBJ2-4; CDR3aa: CAWSSPGHGRDIQYF
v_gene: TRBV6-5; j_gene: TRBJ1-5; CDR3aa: CASSYPGQPQHF
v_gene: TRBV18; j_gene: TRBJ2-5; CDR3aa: CASSPRGSQETQYF
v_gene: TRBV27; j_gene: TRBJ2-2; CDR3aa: CASSPRGRQNTGELFF
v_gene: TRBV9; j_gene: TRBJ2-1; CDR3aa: CASSVAMPSGGYNEQFF
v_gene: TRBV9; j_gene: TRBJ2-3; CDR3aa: CASSVADRPYTDTQYF
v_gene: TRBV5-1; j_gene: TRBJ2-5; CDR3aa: CASTNQETQYF
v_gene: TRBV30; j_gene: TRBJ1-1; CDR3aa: CAWDQTGEAFF
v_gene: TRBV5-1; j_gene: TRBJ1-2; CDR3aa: CASSLEQGTYGYTF
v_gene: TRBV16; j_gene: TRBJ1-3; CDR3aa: CASSHGGDGSSGNTIYF
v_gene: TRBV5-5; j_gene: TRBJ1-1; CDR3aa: CASHLGLNTEAFF
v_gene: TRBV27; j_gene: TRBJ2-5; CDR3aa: CASSLNLQETQYF
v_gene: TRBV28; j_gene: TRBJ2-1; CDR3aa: CASSPGLASEQFF
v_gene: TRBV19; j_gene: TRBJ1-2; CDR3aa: CASSRTQGPQIF
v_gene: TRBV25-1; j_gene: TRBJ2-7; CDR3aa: CASSSTSGTNEQYF
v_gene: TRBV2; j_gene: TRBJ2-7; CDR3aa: CASSERGSYEQYF
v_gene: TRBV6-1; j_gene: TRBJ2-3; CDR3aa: CASSEGAGRTDTQYF
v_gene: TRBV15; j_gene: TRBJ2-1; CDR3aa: CATSRDPSAGGRNEQFF
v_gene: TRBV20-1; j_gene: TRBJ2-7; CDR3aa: CSATRDFYYEQYF
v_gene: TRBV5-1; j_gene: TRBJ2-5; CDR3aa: CASSHWTGQETQYF
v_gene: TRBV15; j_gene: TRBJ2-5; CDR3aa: CATSGGAVQETQYF
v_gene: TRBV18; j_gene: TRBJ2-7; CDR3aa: CASSPSPSYEQYF
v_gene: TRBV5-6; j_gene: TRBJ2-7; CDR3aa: CASSSGGAPQEQYF
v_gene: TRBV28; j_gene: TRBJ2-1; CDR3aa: CASSRQGGQFF
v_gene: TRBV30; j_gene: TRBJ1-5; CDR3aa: CAWSPMSHQPQHF
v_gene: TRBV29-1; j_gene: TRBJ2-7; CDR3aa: CSVDGGPLRFYEQYF